One and the same sample provided the 9 T cell receptor beta chains below, sequenced in a study of shared clonotypes between healthy human individuals. Generated by immunoSEQ multiplex PCR, the TCRdb table keeps only in-frame clones and is missing some. Among about 660,000 clones listed, around two thirds were seen once. Sequenced input: memory CD4+ T cells sorted from blood. Stated subset: CD45RA-negative fraction. The receptors here all came from a woman aged 25 to 39 in good health.

This clone has just a few counts. J is TRBJ2-2 and V is TRBV5-1; D remains ambiguous. Germline V gene sequence: CDR1 SGHRS, CDR2 YFSETQ. The CDR3 has 13 residues. V was cut by 1 base and J by 5 bases, with 6 bases left in between. The CDR3 protein is CASSLSETGELFF. The CDR3 DNA reads TGCGCCAGCAGCTTGTCAGAGACCGGGGAGCTGTTTTTT.

V usage is TRBV29-1 and J usage is TRBJ1-1; D ambiguous. CDR1 and CDR2 (germline): SQVTM, ANQGSEA. V lost 7 bases to trimming and J lost 5 bases, with 17 bases between them. There are 13 residues in the CDR3. The CDR3, as DNA: TGCAGCGCCTCGCATAGCATGGGGACTGAAGCTTTCTTT. Encoded protein: CSASHSMGTEAFF.

The CDR3 here is CASSPGQESDTQYF. In DNA, the CDR3 is TGCGCCAGCAGCCCGGGACAGGAGTCGGATACGCAGTATTTT. This sequence joins TRBV5-1 and TRBJ2-3; the match to TRBD1 covers 8 bases. From germline, CDR1 is SGHRS and CDR2 YFSETQ. With V trimmed by 4 bases and J by 6 bases, 7 bases remained unmatched. CDR3 length: 14 residues.

Comments on this clone: In the same sample, other DNA sequences code for this CDR3. The J gene is TRBJ1-2, the V gene TRBV5-6; D is unresolved. Germline V CDR1 and CDR2: SGHDT, YYEEEE. Trimming removed 2 bases from V and 6 bases from J, with 11 bases in between. This CDR3 has 13 residues. The CDR3 bases are TGTGCCAGCAGCTTACGAGACGGCGATGGCTACACCTTC. Translation: CASSLRDGDGYTF.

A word on this clone: This CDR3 is also generated by other DNA sequences in the sample. The rearrangement uses TRBV6-6 and TRBJ2-2, with D unclear. Trimming shortened V by 0 bases and J by 8 bases, and 7 bases separated the two germline ends. This CDR3 is 13 amino acids long. Germline V lookup: CDR1 MNHNY, CDR2 SVGAGI (reference sequence). The CDR3 DNA reads as TGTGCCAGCAGTTACTCTTCCACGGGGGAGCTGTTTTTT. This codes for CASSYSSTGELFF.

The genes are TRBV10-1 and TRBJ2-5; D assignment may be TRBD1 or TRBD2 (5 bases each). The CDR3 runs 16 residues. Trimming shortened V by 0 bases and J by 3 bases, and 14 bases separated the two germline ends. In germline, CDR1 is WNHNN, CDR2 SYGVQD (reference sequence). The CDR3 sequence: CASSESPGQGKETQYF. CDR3 nucleotides: TGCGCCAGCAGTGAGTCGCCGGGGCAGGGAAAAGAGACCCAGTACTTC.

The chain recombines TRBV5-1 with TRBJ2-7; D is possibly TRBD1 (5 bases). Germline-derived CDR1 and CDR2 are SGHRS and YFSETQ. CDR3 size: 14 residues. V was trimmed by 1 base and J by 5 bases, leaving 13 bases between them. CDR3 amino acids: CASSLSRGSDEQYF. CDR3 nucleotide sequence: TGCGCCAGCAGCTTGTCAAGGGGATCGGACGAGCAGTACTTC.

V gene TRBV18 combines with J gene TRBJ1-4; possibly TRBD1 for D (5 bases). Trimming removed 8 bases from V and 4 bases from J, with 14 bases in between. The CDR3 sequence is 14 residues long. Germline-derived CDR1 and CDR2 are KGHSH and LQKENI. The CDR3 DNA follows: TGTGCCAGCGAACGGAGGGACGGTAATGAAAAACTGTTTTTT. Its translation: CASERRDGNEKLFF.

The J gene is TRBJ1-1, the V gene TRBV2; D not certain. V lost 6 bases and J lost 3, with 5 bases in between. Germline V CDR1 and CDR2: SNHLY, FYNNEI. The length of the CDR3 is 11 residues. Here the CDR3 reads CASSIYTEAFF. The CDR3 DNA is TGTGCCAGCAGCATCTACACTGAAGCTTTCTTT.